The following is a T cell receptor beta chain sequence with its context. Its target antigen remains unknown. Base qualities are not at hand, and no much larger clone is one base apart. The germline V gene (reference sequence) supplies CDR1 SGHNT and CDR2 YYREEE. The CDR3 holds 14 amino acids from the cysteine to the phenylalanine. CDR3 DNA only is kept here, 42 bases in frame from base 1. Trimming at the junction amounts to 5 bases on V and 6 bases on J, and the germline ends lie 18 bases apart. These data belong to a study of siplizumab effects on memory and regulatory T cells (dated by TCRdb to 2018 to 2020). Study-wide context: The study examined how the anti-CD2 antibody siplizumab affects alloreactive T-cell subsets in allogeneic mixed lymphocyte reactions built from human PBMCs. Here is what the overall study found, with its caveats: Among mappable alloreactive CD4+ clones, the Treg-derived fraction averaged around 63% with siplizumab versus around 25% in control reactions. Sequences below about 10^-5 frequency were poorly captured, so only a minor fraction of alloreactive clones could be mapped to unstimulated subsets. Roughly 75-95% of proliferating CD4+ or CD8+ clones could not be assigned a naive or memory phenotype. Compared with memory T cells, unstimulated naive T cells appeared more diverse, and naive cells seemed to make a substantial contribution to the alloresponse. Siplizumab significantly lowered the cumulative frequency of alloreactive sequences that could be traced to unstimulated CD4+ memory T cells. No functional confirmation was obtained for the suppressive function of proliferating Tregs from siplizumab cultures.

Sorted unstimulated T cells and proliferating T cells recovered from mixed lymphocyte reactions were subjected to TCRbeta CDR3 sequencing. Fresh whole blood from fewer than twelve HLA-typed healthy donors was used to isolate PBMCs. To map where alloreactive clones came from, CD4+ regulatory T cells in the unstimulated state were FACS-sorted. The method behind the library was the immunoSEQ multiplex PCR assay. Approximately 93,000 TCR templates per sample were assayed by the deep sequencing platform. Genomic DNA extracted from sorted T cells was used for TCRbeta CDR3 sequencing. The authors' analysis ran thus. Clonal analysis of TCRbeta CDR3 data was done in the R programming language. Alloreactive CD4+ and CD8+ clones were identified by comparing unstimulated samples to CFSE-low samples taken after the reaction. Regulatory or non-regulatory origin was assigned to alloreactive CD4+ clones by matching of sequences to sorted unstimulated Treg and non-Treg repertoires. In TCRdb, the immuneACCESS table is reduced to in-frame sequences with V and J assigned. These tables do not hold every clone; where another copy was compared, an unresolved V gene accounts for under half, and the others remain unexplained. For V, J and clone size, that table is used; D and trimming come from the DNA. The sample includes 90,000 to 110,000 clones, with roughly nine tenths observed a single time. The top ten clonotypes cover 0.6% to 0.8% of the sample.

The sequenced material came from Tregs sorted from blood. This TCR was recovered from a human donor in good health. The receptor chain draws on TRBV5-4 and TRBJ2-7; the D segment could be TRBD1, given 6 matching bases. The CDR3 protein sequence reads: CASSLLQGRGEQYF. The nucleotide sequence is TGTGCCAGCAGTCTGCTACAGGGTAGAGGCGAGCAGTACTTC.